This T cell receptor (beta chain) appears in the sequencing data of a study of T cell responses to AZD1222 COVID-19 vaccine. Generated by immunoSEQ multiplex PCR, the TCRdb table keeps only in-frame clones and is missing some. The profile covers around 120,000 clones, with around 92% appearing a single time and 11% to 15% taken by the ten largest. This clone showed up just a few times. From germline, CDR1 is LGHDT and CDR2 YNNKEL (reference sequence). The CDR3 has 16 amino acids. The junction had 4 bases not matched to a gene; V was cut back by 4 bases and J by 4 bases. Sequencing was performed on peripheral blood, taken on day 0 of AZD1222 vaccination. The rearrangement links TRBV3-1 (or the pseudogene TRBV3-2) to TRBJ2-5; TRBD2 matches 15 bases. The receptor comes from an adult in good health. CDR3 in amino acids: CASSPPGLAGGETQYF. CDR3 nucleotide sequence: TGTGCCAGCAGCCCCCCGGGACTAGCGGGAGGAGAGACCCAGTACTTC.